A single sample is the source of the 3 T cell receptor beta chains below, sequenced in a study of cytomegalovirus exposure and HLA in healthy donors. It was with 60 Vbeta and 13 Jbeta primers that the PCR ran. Using immunoSEQ multiplex PCR, the repertoire was profiled, and TCRdb retains in-frame clones only, with some absent. There are about 230,000 clones in the sample; about 85% occur only once, and 0.24% lies in the top ten. The sequenced material came from PBMCs. These receptors originate from a girl aged 2 to 9 in good health and CMV-seronegative.

The chain couples TRBV19 to TRBJ1-2; weak D call: TRBD1 (6 bases). The length of the CDR3 is 13 residues. Per the germline V gene, CDR1 is LNHDA and CDR2 is SQIVND (reference sequence). V lost 5 bases, J lost 3 bases, and 10 bases lay in between. The CDR3 DNA is TGTGCCAGTAGTTCCGGACAGTACTATGGCTACACCTTC. Protein product: CASSSGQYYGYTF.

V gene TRBV5-1 combines with J gene TRBJ2-2, with 7 bases lining up with TRBD2. Germline-derived CDR1 and CDR2 are SGHRS and YFSETQ. CDR3 size: 15 residues. V shed 0 bases, J shed 3 bases, and the junction held 2 bases outside the gene matches. The CDR3 spells CASSLASGYTGELFF. For the CDR3, the DNA is TGCGCCAGCAGCTTGGCTAGCGGCTACACCGGGGAGCTGTTTTTT.

The chain joins TRBV6-5 to TRBJ1-3; D is undetermined. CDR3 length: 14 amino acids. Germline V gene sequence: CDR1 MNHEY, CDR2 SVGAGI. Trimming removed 2 bases from V and 4 bases from J, with 9 bases in between. The CDR3 coding sequence is TGTGCCAGCAGTTACAAGCCATCAGGAAACACCATATATTTT. Its translation: CASSYKPSGNTIYF.